Shown below are 7 T cell receptor beta chains from a single sample sequenced in a study of Tregs in tolerant kidney transplant recipients (dated by TCRdb to the late 2010s). The transplants used related donors with nonmyeloablative bone marrow transplantation, and mixed chimerism in the human trials was transient. The library came from the immunoSEQ multiplex PCR assay. TCRdb obtained this table from immuneACCESS and retained in-frame rearrangements with V and J assigned. These tables miss some clones; where compared with another copy, unresolved V genes account for less than half of the shortfall, and the remainder is unexplained. This sample holds 80,000 or so clones; 91% were observed only once. The ten largest clonotypes hold about 1.4% of the sample. This sample comprised CD4+ T cells from blood (PBMCs), obtained 24 months after the transplant. The receptor source for this set is a human patient who received a combined kidney and bone marrow transplant. After a transplant, not all T cells may be the patient's own; some may come from the graft donor.

This sequence joins TRBV9 and TRBJ2-7; 7 bases are a match to TRBD1. The CDR3 has 14 amino acids. CDR1 is SGDLS and CDR2 is YYNGEE in the germline V gene. V trimming: 0 bases; J trimming: 4 bases; junction bases outside the gene matches: 4. In DNA, the CDR3 is TGTGCCAGCAGCGTAGCCGGCAGGGGGTACGAGCAGTACTTC. Protein product: CASSVAGRGYEQYF. Using reference TRBV9 and TRBJ2-7 for the parts outside the CDR3, the full variable domain is DSGVTQTPKHLITATGQRVTLRCSPRSGDLSVYWYQQSLDQGLQFLIQYYNGEERAKGNILERFSAQQFPDLHSELNLSSLELGDSALYFCASSVAGRGYEQYFGPGTRLTVT.

The chain is built from TRBV5-4 and TRBJ1-1, with a possible D match to TRBD1 (5 bases). Germline lookup yields CDR1 SGHNT and CDR2 YYREEE (reference sequence). The V end lost 5 bases, the J end lost 3 bases, and 14 bases lay between the germline ends. The CDR3 totals 14 residues. The CDR3 DNA reads TGTGCCAGCAGTTGGGAGCGGGGGGACACTGAAGCTTTCTTT. Translated: CASSWERGDTEAFF.

This clone has just one count. The chain combines TRBV30 with TRBJ2-7; 8 bases are shared with TRBD2. V was pared by 2 bases and J by 2 bases, with 5 bases of the junction left unmatched. The length of the CDR3 is 14 residues. In germline, CDR1 is GTSNPN, CDR2 SVGIG (reference sequence). CDR3 nucleotide sequence: TGTGCCTGGAGTAAAGGGACTAGAACCTACGAGCAGTACTTC. Translation gives CAWSKGTRTYEQYF.

The chain recombines TRBV27 with TRBJ2-1, with a possible D match to TRBD2 (5 bases). Trimming took off 2 bases at V and 3 bases at J, with 5 bases between the two ends. The CDR3 is made up of 13 amino acids. From germline, CDR1 is MNHEY and CDR2 SMNVEV (reference sequence). CDR3: CASSLEGYNEQFF. The CDR3 region has the DNA TGTGCCAGCAGTTTAGAGGGCTACAATGAGCAGTTCTTC.

The sample holds one count of this clone. The J gene is TRBJ2-3, the V gene TRBV10-1; 13 nucleotides match TRBD2. The trim removed 3 bases at V and 5 bases at J, leaving 5 bases unmatched. This CDR3 region has 16 residues. Looked up from germline, CDR1 is WNHNN and CDR2 is SYGVQD (reference sequence). The CDR3 loop reads CASSELGTSGVDTQYF. CDR3 coding DNA: TGCGCCAGCAGTGAACTCGGGACTAGCGGGGTAGATACGCAGTATTTT.

As for this clone: This sample includes further DNA sequences coding for the same CDR3. The chain couples TRBV30 to TRBJ1-6; D not certain. CDR3 length: 13 amino acids. Trimming removed 3 bases from V and 4 bases from J, with 7 bases in between. Germline V lookup: CDR1 GTSNPN, CDR2 SVGIG (reference sequence). The CDR3 sequence: CAWRTHYNSPLHF. CDR3 DNA: TGTGCCTGGAGGACACATTATAATTCACCCCTCCACTTT.

The chain has TRBV11-1 and TRBJ2-4; TRBD1 is a possible D gene (5 bases). V was pared by 5 bases and J by 1 base, with 15 bases between. The CDR3 loop spans 16 amino acids. CDR1 and CDR2 from the germline V gene are SGHAT and FQDESV (reference sequence). The CDR3 sequence is CASSPDSIRAKNIQYF. CDR3 coding DNA: TGTGCCAGCAGCCCCGACAGTATCAGGGCCAAAAACATTCAGTACTTC.